This T cell receptor (beta chain) was sequenced during a study of immune characterization of retroperitoneal liposarcoma. In TCRdb, the PCR reads were re-called with MiXCR into one record per CDR3 protein. The sample contains a few thousand distinct CDR3 sequences, roughly 53% of which appear only once. This CDR3 is 16 amino acids long. J lost 5 bases, V lost 6 bases, and 12 bases had no gene match. This clonotype originated in a female donor with retroperitoneal liposarcoma. The sequenced sample was tumor tissue. The chain employs TRBV12-3 or TRBV12-4 and TRBJ2-3; the match to TRBD1 covers 9 bases. The CDR3 DNA reads TGTGCCAGCAGCCGAGACAGGGGGGGGCTCAGAGATACGCAGTATTTT. Translating it yields CASSRDRGGLRDTQYF.